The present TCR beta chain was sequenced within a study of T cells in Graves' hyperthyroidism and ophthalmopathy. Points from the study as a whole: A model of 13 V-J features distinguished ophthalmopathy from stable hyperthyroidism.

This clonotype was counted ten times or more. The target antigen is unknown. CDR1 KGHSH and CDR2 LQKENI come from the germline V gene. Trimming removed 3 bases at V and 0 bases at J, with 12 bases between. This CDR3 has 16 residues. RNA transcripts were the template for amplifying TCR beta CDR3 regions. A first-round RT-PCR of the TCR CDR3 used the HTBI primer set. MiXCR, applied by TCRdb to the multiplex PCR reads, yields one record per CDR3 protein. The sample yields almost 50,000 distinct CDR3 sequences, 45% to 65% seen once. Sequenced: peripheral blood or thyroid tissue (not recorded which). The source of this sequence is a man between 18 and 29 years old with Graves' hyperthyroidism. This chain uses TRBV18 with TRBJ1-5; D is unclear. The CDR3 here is CASSPVSLHSNQPQHF. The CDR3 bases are TGTGCCAGCTCACCCGTCAGTTTACATAGCAATCAGCCCCAGCATTTT.